Following are 17 T cell receptor beta chains from one sample sequenced in a study of Ad26.COV2.S vaccination and SARS-CoV-2 variants (dated by TCRdb to the early 2020s). This sample's time point label indicates: individuals recovered from natural SARS-CoV-2 infection. Libraries were constructed by the immunoSEQ multiplex PCR assay. This immuneACCESS table, as held by TCRdb, lists in-frame sequences with V and J called but not all clones. Of the missing ones, under half trace to an unresolved V gene in checked studies; the others have no known cause. The sample table records about 350,000 clones; roughly nine tenths of these occur just once. The ten largest clones represent about 3.9% of the sample. Material: peripheral blood, obtained after recovery from COVID-19. The receptor set was obtained from a human donor who had recovered from COVID-19.

The table lists this clone with a count of one. The chain combines TRBV3-1 (or the pseudogene TRBV3-2) with TRBJ1-3; 7 bases fit TRBD1. CDR1 is LGHDT, CDR2 YNNKEL, per germline (reference sequence). The CDR3 totals 15 residues. V trimming: 4 bases; J trimming: 4 bases; junction bases outside the gene matches: 7. The CDR3 DNA follows: TGTGCCAGCAGCCGATCGAGGGGGCAGGGAAACACCATATATTTT. This sequence encodes CASSRSRGQGNTIYF.

J is TRBJ1-2 and V is TRBV13; D may be TRBD1 (5 bases). This CDR3 is built from 15 residues. The germline CDR1 and CDR2 sequences are PRHDT and FYEKMQ (reference sequence). V dropped 2 bases and J dropped 7 bases, with 17 bases sitting between them. CDR3 loop: CASSLTGTPRTGYTF. The CDR3 coding sequence is TGTGCCAGCAGCTTAACCGGGACCCCAAGGACTGGCTACACCTTC.

The genes are TRBV7-9 and TRBJ1-2; D unclear. From germline, CDR1 is SEHNR and CDR2 FQNEAQ (reference sequence). Deletions cut 4 bases from V and 5 bases from J, with 8 bases between. CDR3 length equals 12 residues. CDR3 residues: CASSSPRYGYTF. In DNA, the CDR3 is TGTGCCAGCAGCTCCCCCCGATATGGCTACACCTTC. Filled out from reference TRBV7-9 and TRBJ1-2, the complete variable domain reads DTGVSQNPRHKITKRGQNVTFRCDPISEHNRLYWYRQTLGQGPEFLTYFQNEAQLEKSRLLSDRFSAERPKGSFSTLEIQRTEQGDSAMYLCASSSPRYGYTFGSGTRLTVV.

The chain employs TRBV6-1 and TRBJ1-1; 7 positions match TRBD1. Germline CDR1 and CDR2: MNHNS and SASEGT. The J segment lost 0 bases and the V segment lost 3 bases, leaving 4 bases of the junction unmatched. The CDR3 consists of 15 residues. The CDR3 region has the DNA TGTGCCAGCAGTGACGACAGGGCCATGAACACTGAAGCTTTCTTT. It yields the protein CASSDDRAMNTEAFF.

The chain links TRBV5-4 to TRBJ2-3, with 11 bases aligning to TRBD2. V shed 5 bases, J shed 4 bases, and the junction held 6 bases outside the gene matches. CDR3 length equals 15 residues. The germline V gene has CDR1 SGHNT and CDR2 YYREEE (reference sequence). CDR3 residues: CASRLAGGPADTQYF. Written as DNA, the CDR3 is TGTGCCAGCAGATTAGCGGGGGGGCCAGCAGATACGCAGTATTTT.

The CDR3, as DNA: TGCAGTGCTAGTACTGTTGTTAACACTGAAGCTTTCTTT. Its protein is CSASTVVNTEAFF. The chain is built from TRBV20-1 and TRBJ1-1; no clear D gene. The CDR3 length is 13 residues. The germline V gene encodes CDR1 DFQATT and CDR2 SNEGSKA (reference sequence). Trimming shortened V by 3 bases and J by 2 bases, and 10 bases separated the two germline ends.

This chain joins TRBV5-4 and TRBJ1-1; D gene ambiguous. V gave up 2 bases and J gave up 4 bases, with 9 bases separating them. This CDR3 has 13 amino acids. The germline V gene encodes CDR1 SGHNT and CDR2 YYREEE (reference sequence). The CDR3 region has the DNA TGTGCCAGCAGCTTCGGGGAAGGCACTGAAGCTTTCTTT. Amino acid sequence: CASSFGEGTEAFF. Full variable domain (outside the CDR3, taken from reference TRBV5-4 and TRBJ1-1): ETGVTQSPTHLIKTRGQQVTLRCSSQSGHNTVSWYQQALGQGPQFIFQYYREEENGRGNFPPRFSGLQFPNYSSELNVNALELDDSALYLCASSFGEGTEAFFGQGTRLTVV.

The V call is TRBV5-8, the J call TRBJ1-6, with a weak D call TRBD1 (6 bases). This CDR3 is 15 amino acids long. V was pared by 0 bases and J by 5 bases, with 9 bases between. Germline CDR1 is SGHTS and CDR2 is YDEGEE. As DNA, the CDR3 is TGTGCCAGCAGCTTGGACAGGGCGAATAATTCACCCCTCCACTTT. It encodes CASSLDRANNSPLHF. Combining the CDR3 with reference TRBV5-8 and TRBJ1-6 gives the whole variable domain EAGVTQSPTHLIKTRGQQATLRCSPISGHTSVYWYQQALGLGLQFLLWYDEGEERNRGNFPPRFSGRQFPNYSSELNVNALELEDSALYLCASSLDRANNSPLHFGNGTRLTVT.

The V and J genes are TRBV5-1 and TRBJ1-2; D remains unclear. CDR3 length: 17 residues. CDR1 is SGHRS, CDR2 YFSETQ, per germline. V gave up 0 bases and J gave up 8 bases, with 23 bases separating them. CDR3 region: CASSLGLRLMSNGGYTF. Written as DNA, the CDR3 is TGCGCCAGCAGCTTGGGCCTCCGTTTGATGAGTAACGGGGGCTACACCTTC.

The genes are TRBV5-1 and TRBJ1-6, with D maybe TRBD1 (5 bases). CDR3 size: 14 residues. Between the trimmed V and J ends, which lost 4 bases and 11 bases, there was a span of 16 bases. Germline V gene data show CDR1 as SGHRS and CDR2 as YFSETQ. Here the CDR3 DNA reads TGCGCCAGCAGCCTCGGGACTAACTGGGCACCCCTCCACTTT. Amino acid sequence: CASSLGTNWAPLHF.

V is TRBV20-1 and J is TRBJ2-5; no clear D. CDR3 length: 13 residues. Germline CDR1 reads DFQATT; CDR2 reads SNEGSKA (reference sequence). With 3 bases removed from V and 4 bases from J, the gap between germline ends came to 12 bases. The CDR3 is CSASGSNPETQYF. DNA for the CDR3: TGCAGTGCTAGTGGCTCAAACCCAGAGACCCAGTACTTC.

A single count supports this clone. J is TRBJ2-1 and V is TRBV3-1 (or the pseudogene TRBV3-2), with D hard to call. Germline assignment: CDR1 LGHDT and CDR2 YNNKEL (reference sequence). This CDR3 comprises 14 residues. V shed 4 bases and J shed 8 bases, with 15 bases lying between them. The CDR3, as DNA: TGTGCCAGCAGCCCAGTATATGGGCTCGATGAGCAGTTCTTC. It codes for CASSPVYGLDEQFF.

V and J are TRBV6-5 and TRBJ2-5; no reliable D call. The CDR3 is 12 residues long. V was pared by 8 bases and J by 5 bases, with 12 bases between. Germline V gene data show CDR1 as MNHEY and CDR2 as SVGAGI. The CDR3 reads CASLTSRETQYF. In nucleotides, the CDR3 is TGTGCCAGCCTCACGAGCCGGGAGACCCAGTACTTC.

The rearrangement links TRBV19 to TRBJ2-5; D is undetermined. CDR3 length: 13 residues. Germline assignment: CDR1 LNHDA and CDR2 SQIVND (reference sequence). Trimming took off 1 base at V and 7 bases at J, with 10 bases between the two ends. In DNA, the CDR3 is TGTGCCAGTAGTATAGGGCCCCCGGGGACCCAGTACTTC. It yields the protein CASSIGPPGTQYF.

The chain carries TRBV6-4 and TRBJ2-3; 9 bases map to TRBD2. This CDR3 is built from 16 residues. Germline trimming cut 5 bases from V and 2 bases from J; bases unmatched to any gene: 8. The germline V gene encodes CDR1 MRHNA and CDR2 SNTAGT. The CDR3: CASSLRLAGTTDTQYF. The CDR3 nucleotides read TGTGCCAGCAGTCTTCGCCTAGCGGGGACCACAGATACGCAGTATTTT.

This chain links TRBV9 with TRBJ1-3; D not resolved. Trimming removed 0 bases at V and 0 bases at J, with 10 bases between. Germline CDR1 and CDR2: SGDLS and YYNGEE. The CDR3 covers 16 residues. The CDR3 nucleotides read TGTGCCAGCAGCGTAGTAGGGCAGCCCTCTGGAAACACCATATATTTT. The encoded protein is CASSVVGQPSGNTIYF.

The chain carries TRBV27 and TRBJ2-3, with D possibly called TRBD1 or TRBD2 (5 bases each). V lost 2 bases, J lost 4 bases, and 16 bases lay in between. The CDR3 extends over 16 amino acids. CDR1 is MNHEY, CDR2 SMNVEV, per germline (reference sequence). CDR3 sequence reads: CASSLSGAGLADTQYF. The CDR3 bases are TGTGCCAGCAGTTTAAGTGGGGCGGGTCTTGCAGATACGCAGTATTTT.